The clone carrying this T cell receptor (beta chain) was counted ten times or more. Its antigen is unknown. This CDR3 contains 16 residues. Deletions cut 3 bases from V and 3 bases from J, with 17 bases between. Germline CDR1 SEHNR, CDR2 FQNEAQ (reference sequence). The data stem from a study of T cells in Graves' hyperthyroidism and ophthalmopathy. Amplification of TCR beta CDR3 regions was performed using RNA transcripts as template. HTBI primers were used for first-round RT-PCR of the TCR CDR3. One entry per CDR3 protein results from TCRdb running MiXCR on the multiplex PCR reads. There are around 440,000 distinct CDR3 sequences in the sample; less than 20% occur only once, and around 7.3% lies in the top ten. In making diagnoses, clinical symptoms, serum thyroxine and TRAb, thyroid ultrasound and orbital computed tomography were all used. PBMCs were derived from around 10 ml fresh peripheral blood.

General observations from the study: The model predicted ophthalmopathy a median approximately seven months before onset. Most thyroid clonotypes expanded above 0.001 appeared in blood too.

The rearrangement uses TRBV7-9 and TRBJ1-1; a possible D gene is TRBD1 (5 bases). The source of this sequence is a young woman with Graves' hyperthyroidism. What was sequenced was blood. DNA for the CDR3: TGTGCCAGCAGCTTCCGGGAGCTCGGGGGGTACACTGAAGCTTTCTTT. It translates to CASSFRELGGYTEAFF.